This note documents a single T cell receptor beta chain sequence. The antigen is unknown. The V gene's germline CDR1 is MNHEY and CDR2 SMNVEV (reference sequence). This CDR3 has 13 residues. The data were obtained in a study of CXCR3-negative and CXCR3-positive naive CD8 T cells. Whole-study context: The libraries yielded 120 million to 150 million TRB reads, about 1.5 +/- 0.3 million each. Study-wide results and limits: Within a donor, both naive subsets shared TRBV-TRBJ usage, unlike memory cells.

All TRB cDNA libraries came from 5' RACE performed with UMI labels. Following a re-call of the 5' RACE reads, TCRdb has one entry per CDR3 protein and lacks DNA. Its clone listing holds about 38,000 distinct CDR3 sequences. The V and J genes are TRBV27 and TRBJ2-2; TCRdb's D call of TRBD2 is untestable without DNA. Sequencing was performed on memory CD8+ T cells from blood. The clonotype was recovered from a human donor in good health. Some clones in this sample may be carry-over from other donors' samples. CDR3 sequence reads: CASSLGLDGELFF.